The 19 T cell receptor beta chains reported below all come from one sample, sequenced in a study of blood T cell repertoires in COVID-19 (TCRdb year 2020). Library generation was performed with the immunoSEQ multiplex PCR assay. Drawn from immuneACCESS, this table holds only the in-frame rearrangements with V and J called that TCRdb kept. Clones are partly lost; checked studies trace under half to an unresolved V gene and leave the rest unexplained. The sample includes a few hundred thousand clones, with more than 75% observed a single time. The ten largest clones capture about 3% of the sample. The sample consisted of peripheral blood. Receptor source: a human donor in a cohort sampled during active COVID-19.

The J gene is TRBJ1-1, the V gene TRBV27; D is ambiguous. The CDR3 has 14 residues. Germline V lookup: CDR1 MNHEY, CDR2 SMNVEV (reference sequence). V was trimmed by 2 bases and J by 1 base, leaving 8 bases between them. The CDR3 region has the DNA TGTGCCAGCAGTTTAGCCGGGGAGAACACTGAAGCTTTCTTT. This encodes CASSLAGENTEAFF.

The gene calls are TRBV7-9 and TRBJ2-1; 8 bases map to TRBD2. V trimming: 5 bases; J trimming: 8 bases; junction bases outside the gene matches: 14. CDR3 length equals 16 residues. CDR1 is SEHNR, CDR2 FQNEAQ, per germline (reference sequence). CDR3 DNA: TGTGCCAGCAGCCCGGTAAGGACTAGCATATTCGATGAGCAGTTCTTC. The encoded protein is CASSPVRTSIFDEQFF. The complete variable domain, with remaining parts taken from reference TRBV7-9 and TRBJ2-1, reads DTGVSQNPRHKITKRGQNVTFRCDPISEHNRLYWYRQTLGQGPEFLTYFQNEAQLEKSRLLSDRFSAERPKGSFSTLEIQRTEQGDSAMYLCASSPVRTSIFDEQFFGPGTRLTVL.

The V gene is TRBV4-1, the J gene TRBJ2-1; D may be TRBD1 (6 bases). V dropped 1 base and J dropped 5 bases, with 18 bases sitting between them. This CDR3 has 17 amino acids. The germline V gene has CDR1 MGHRA and CDR2 YSYEKL. Here the CDR3 reads CASSQAPRSRGNNEQFF. The CDR3 region has the DNA TGCGCCAGCAGCCAAGCGCCCCGGAGTAGGGGGAACAATGAGCAGTTCTTC.

This chain connects TRBV10-2 to TRBJ2-1; D possibly corresponds to TRBD2 (5 bases). The germline V gene encodes CDR1 WSHSY and CDR2 SAAADI. V was clipped by 0 bases and J by 4 bases, with 16 bases between them. This CDR3 comprises 17 residues. For the CDR3, the DNA is TGCGCCAGCAGTGAGTCGAGGACGGTTTCGGGATACAATGAGCAGTTCTTC. Translated: CASSESRTVSGYNEQFF.

In nucleotides, the CDR3 is TGTGCCAGCAGCACATTTTTAGCGGGAGCTCCCTACGAGCAGTACTTC. Protein: CASSTFLAGAPYEQYF. The chain combines TRBV28 with TRBJ2-7; 9 positions match TRBD2. The CDR3 is made up of 16 amino acids. CDR1 and CDR2 (germline): MDHEN, SYDVKM. Trimming removed 6 bases from V and 2 bases from J; junction bases left unmatched: 11.

The J gene is TRBJ2-5, the V gene TRBV5-1; D might be TRBD1 (5 bases). CDR3 length equals 16 residues. V gave up 0 bases and J gave up 2 bases, with 14 bases separating them. Germline V CDR1 and CDR2: SGHRS, YFSETQ. The CDR3 region is CASSLGVREGQETQYF. CDR3 coding DNA: TGCGCCAGCAGCTTGGGGGTCAGGGAAGGTCAAGAGACCCAGTACTTC.

Of note for this clone: A read error may explain this, as a much larger clone is one base away. The rearrangement joins TRBV6-1 to TRBJ2-7; 9 bases are a match to TRBD1. CDR1 and CDR2 (germline): MNHNS, SASEGT. CDR3 length: 15 amino acids. J lost 2 bases, V lost 0 bases, and 2 bases had no gene match. CDR3 sequence: CASSEARTGAYEQYF. DNA for the CDR3: TGTGCCAGCAGTGAAGCGCGGACAGGGGCCTACGAGCAGTACTTC.

The J gene is TRBJ2-5, the V gene TRBV5-1, with 8 bases aligning to TRBD1. Unmatched junction bases numbered 5, after V lost 5 bases and J lost 2 bases. Germline V gives CDR1 SGHRS, CDR2 YFSETQ. The CDR3 sequence is 14 residues long. CDR3 DNA sequence: TGCGCCAGCAGGCAGGACAGGGCGCAAGAGACCCAGTACTTC. Its translation is CASRQDRAQETQYF.

The chain employs TRBV11-3 and TRBJ2-5; 11 bases are a match to TRBD2. CDR1 is SGHNT, CDR2 YENEEA, per germline. V lost 1 base to trimming and J lost 1 base; unmatched junction nucleotides: 2. CDR3 size: 16 residues. Here the CDR3 DNA reads TGTGCCAGCAGCTTAGGACTAGCGGGATCCCAAGAGACCCAGTACTTC. Protein: CASSLGLAGSQETQYF.

J is TRBJ2-1 and V is TRBV19; TRBD2 agrees at 13 bases. This CDR3 is built from 17 residues. The V gene's germline CDR1 is LNHDA and CDR2 SQIVND (reference sequence). The J segment lost 4 bases and the V segment lost 4 bases, leaving 7 bases of the junction unmatched. The CDR3 region is CASSRGLAGTLYNEQFF. In DNA, the CDR3 is TGTGCCAGTAGTAGGGGACTAGCGGGAACCCTATACAATGAGCAGTTCTTC.

V usage is TRBV21-1 and J usage is TRBJ2-3; the table calls TRBD2, which could not be checked here. TRBV21-1 is a pseudogene locus. The CDR3 runs to 20 residues. CDR3 protein: CASSKKLSGREGTSTDTQYF. The CDR3 DNA follows: TGTGCCAGCAGCAAAAAACTGTCTGGGAGGGAAGGGACTAGCACAGATACGCAGTATTTT.

The V call is TRBV5-1, the J call TRBJ2-4; 14 bases fit TRBD2. Germline CDR1 is SGHRS and CDR2 is YFSETQ. The CDR3 covers 16 residues. The V and J ends lost 6 bases and 5 bases, in that order; junction bases with no gene match: 7. The CDR3 DNA reads TGCGCCAGCACCGGACTAGCGGGGGGAAGTGAAAACATTCAGTACTTC. Translation: CASTGLAGGSENIQYF.

The chain has TRBV9 and TRBJ1-3, with TRBD1 as a possible D gene (5 bases). CDR1 is SGDLS, CDR2 YYNGEE, per germline. The CDR3 runs 16 residues. Trimming left V 4 bases short and J 1 base short, with 15 bases between. The CDR3 protein is CASSHGRAGSGNTIYF. In nucleotides, the CDR3 is TGTGCCAGCAGCCATGGTAGAGCAGGGTCTGGAAACACCATATATTTT. Supplemented by reference TRBV9 and TRBJ1-3, the full variable domain reads DSGVTQTPKHLITATGQRVTLRCSPRSGDLSVYWYQQSLDQGLQFLIQYYNGEERAKGNILERFSAQQFPDLHSELNLSSLELGDSALYFCASSHGRAGSGNTIYFGEGSWLTVV.

The chain employs TRBV5-1 and TRBJ2-2, with 9 bases aligning to TRBD2. Losses at the gene ends were 0 bases for V and 1 base for J; bases not matched to a gene: 4. This CDR3 contains 17 residues. Germline lookup yields CDR1 SGHRS and CDR2 YFSETQ. The CDR3 loop reads CASSLGGLARNTGELFF. In nucleotides, the CDR3 is TGCGCCAGCAGCTTGGGGGGACTAGCAAGGAACACCGGGGAGCTGTTTTTT.

This chain connects TRBV18 to TRBJ1-2; 7 bases align to TRBD1. V lost 6 bases to trimming and J lost 11 bases; unmatched junction nucleotides: 9. CDR1 is KGHSH, CDR2 LQKENI, per germline. This CDR3 spans 12 amino acids. The CDR3 loop is CASSPDRAVYTF. The CDR3 DNA sequence: TGTGCCAGCTCCCCAGACAGGGCAGTATACACCTTC.

Details on this clone: The same CDR3 is also encoded by other DNA sequences in this sample. The chain links TRBV5-4 to TRBJ2-7; 7 nucleotides match TRBD1. Germline CDR1 SGHNT, CDR2 YYREEE (reference sequence). Losses at the gene ends were 0 bases for V and 2 bases for J; bases not matched to a gene: 5. The CDR3 length is 15 residues. The CDR3 spells CASSLDRGQTYEQYF. The CDR3, as DNA: TGTGCCAGCAGCTTGGACAGGGGCCAGACCTACGAGCAGTACTTC. The full variable domain, rest sourced from reference TRBV5-4 and TRBJ2-7, is ETGVTQSPTHLIKTRGQQVTLRCSSQSGHNTVSWYQQALGQGPQFIFQYYREEENGRGNFPPRFSGLQFPNYSSELNVNALELDDSALYLCASSLDRGQTYEQYFGPGTRLTVT.

This clone was detected a few times. The CDR3 protein is CATEMGTGLSGNTIYF. The DNA for the CDR3 is TGTGCCACCGAGATGGGGACAGGGCTCTCTGGAAACACCATATATTTT. The chain employs TRBV4-2 and TRBJ1-3, with TRBD1 matching 9 bases. The CDR3 has 16 amino acids. Per the germline V gene, CDR1 is LGHNA and CDR2 is YNFKEQ. The ends lost 10 bases at V and 0 bases at J; junction bases unmatched: 10.

This CDR3 is CASSKYETSGGHNEQFF. The DNA for the CDR3 is TGTGCCAGCAGTAAGTACGAGACTAGCGGGGGTCACAATGAGCAGTTCTTC. J is TRBJ2-1 and V is TRBV9, with 12 bases lining up with TRBD2. Germline V lookup: CDR1 SGDLS, CDR2 YYNGEE. The CDR3 consists of 17 residues. With 5 bases clipped from V and 5 bases from J, the junction kept 11 bases outside the gene matches. The variable domain in full, completed from reference TRBV9 and TRBJ2-1, reads DSGVTQTPKHLITATGQRVTLRCSPRSGDLSVYWYQQSLDQGLQFLIQYYNGEERAKGNILERFSAQQFPDLHSELNLSSLELGDSALYFCASSKYETSGGHNEQFFGPGTRLTVL.

The chain links TRBV6-5 to TRBJ1-1; D is possibly TRBD1 (5 bases). The CDR3 runs to 15 residues. The germline V and J ends were trimmed by 8 bases and 6 bases, with 22 bases remaining between them. Germline CDR1 and CDR2: MNHEY and SVGAGI. The CDR3 sequence: CASSYGGGMRPEAFF. CDR3 DNA: TGTGCCAGCTCCTACGGGGGGGGTATGCGGCCTGAAGCTTTCTTT.